This TCR beta chain derives from a study of blood T cell repertoires in COVID-19. As for the study in general: The United States, Italy and Spain supplied acute and convalescent COVID-19 samples. T cells, B-cell-depleted T cells, or PBMCs supplied cDNA or gDNA.

The authors' processing: The assay estimated nucleated cells by amplifying reference gene primers. Repertoires were generated with immunoSEQ multiplex PCR, while TCRdb's copy carries only in-frame clones and drops some. That table supplies the V and J calls and clone size; D and trimming were determined from the DNA. The sample has approximately 68,000 clones, around 80% seen once. V was shortened by 4 bases and J by 2 bases, with 14 bases between the two germline ends. CDR3 length: 15 residues. CDR1 and CDR2 from the germline V gene are LNHDA and SQIVND (reference sequence). This clone was seen only once.

Input material: peripheral blood. The clonotype was recovered from a human donor in a cohort sampled during active COVID-19. The chain recombines TRBV19 with TRBJ1-1, with D uncertain. CDR3 coding DNA: TGTGCCAGTAGTACTCCGCTCGACTTCAACACTGAAGCTTTCTTT. It is translated as CASSTPLDFNTEAFF.